This TCR beta chain was recorded in a study of T cells in Graves' hyperthyroidism and ophthalmopathy. This clonotype has ten or more counts. Authors of the study amplified TCR beta CDR3 regions from RNA transcripts. TCR CDR3 underwent first-round RT-PCR with the HTBI primer set. TCRdb used MiXCR to reprocess the multiplex PCR reads, holding one entry per CDR3 protein. The table records roughly 520,000 distinct CDR3 sequences, 24% of them present only once. Trimming shortened V by 3 bases and J by 4 bases, and 18 bases separated the two germline ends. This CDR3 comprises 15 residues. The germline V gene encodes CDR1 DFQATT and CDR2 SNEGSKA (reference sequence).

This TCR was recovered from a woman aged 30 to 39 with Graves' ophthalmopathy. V and J are TRBV20-1 and TRBJ1-1, with D possibly being TRBD1 (6 bases). The sample consisted of blood. CDR3 loop: CSASRPGGRSTEAFF. The CDR3 DNA reads as TGCAGTGCTAGCCGACCGGGGGGGCGAAGCACTGAAGCTTTCTTT.